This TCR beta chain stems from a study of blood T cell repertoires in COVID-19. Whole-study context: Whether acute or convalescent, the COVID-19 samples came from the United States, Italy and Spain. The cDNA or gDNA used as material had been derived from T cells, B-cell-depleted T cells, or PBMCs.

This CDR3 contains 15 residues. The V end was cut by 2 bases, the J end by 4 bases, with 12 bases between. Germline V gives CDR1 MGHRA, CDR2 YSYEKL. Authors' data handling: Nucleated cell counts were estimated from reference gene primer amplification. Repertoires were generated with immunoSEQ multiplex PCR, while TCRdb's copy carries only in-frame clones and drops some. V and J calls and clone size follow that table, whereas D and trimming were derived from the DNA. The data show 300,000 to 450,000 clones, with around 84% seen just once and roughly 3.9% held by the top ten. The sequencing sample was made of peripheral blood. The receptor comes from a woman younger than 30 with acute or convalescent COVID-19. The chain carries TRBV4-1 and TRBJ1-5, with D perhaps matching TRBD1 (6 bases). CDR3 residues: CASSQLGQINQPQHF. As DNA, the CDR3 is TGCGCCAGCAGCCAACTTGGACAGATTAATCAGCCCCAGCATTTT.